The T cell receptor (beta chain) under discussion was sequenced for a study of low-dose radiotherapy and immunotherapy resistance in tumors. Gene-specific TRAV and TRBV primers were used for first-strand cDNA, covering alpha and beta chains. TCR amplification used 20 PCR cycles, a constant-region primer and a V-primer adapter. From the reads, TCRdb called clonotypes with MiXCR, one entry per CDR3 protein. Found here are some 46,000 distinct CDR3 sequences, about 25% of them singletons; the top ten hold 10%. Trimming at V came to 6 bases and at J to 0 bases, leaving 15 bases not matched to a gene. Looked up from germline, CDR1 is WSHSY and CDR2 is SAAADI. This CDR3 has 18 amino acids. Time point in this sample: after trial treatment. Treatment given: LDRT plus nivolumab, ipilimumab, low-dose cyclophosphamide and aspirin (RACIN trial).

The chain has TRBV10-2 and TRBJ2-7, with 9 nucleotides matching TRBD2. This TCR derives from a male donor with prostate cancer. Material: PBMCs, obtained after low-dose radiotherapy plus immunotherapy. The CDR3 loop reads CASSARGVAGASSYEQYF. The CDR3 coding sequence is TGCGCCAGCAGCGCCAGAGGCGTAGCGGGGGCAAGCTCCTACGAGCAGTACTTC.